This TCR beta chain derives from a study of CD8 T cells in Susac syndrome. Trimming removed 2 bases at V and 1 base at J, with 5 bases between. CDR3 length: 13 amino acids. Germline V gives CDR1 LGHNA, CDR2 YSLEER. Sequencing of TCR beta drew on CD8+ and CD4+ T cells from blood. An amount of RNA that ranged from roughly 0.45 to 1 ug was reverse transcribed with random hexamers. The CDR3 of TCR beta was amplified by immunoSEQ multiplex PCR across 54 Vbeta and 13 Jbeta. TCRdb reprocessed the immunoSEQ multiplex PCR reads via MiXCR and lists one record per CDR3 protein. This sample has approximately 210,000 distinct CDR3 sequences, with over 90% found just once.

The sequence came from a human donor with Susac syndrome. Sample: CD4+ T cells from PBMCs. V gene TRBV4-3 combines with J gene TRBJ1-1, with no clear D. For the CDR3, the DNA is TGCGCCAGCAGCCAACTCACGAACACTGAAGCTTTCTTT. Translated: CASSQLTNTEAFF.